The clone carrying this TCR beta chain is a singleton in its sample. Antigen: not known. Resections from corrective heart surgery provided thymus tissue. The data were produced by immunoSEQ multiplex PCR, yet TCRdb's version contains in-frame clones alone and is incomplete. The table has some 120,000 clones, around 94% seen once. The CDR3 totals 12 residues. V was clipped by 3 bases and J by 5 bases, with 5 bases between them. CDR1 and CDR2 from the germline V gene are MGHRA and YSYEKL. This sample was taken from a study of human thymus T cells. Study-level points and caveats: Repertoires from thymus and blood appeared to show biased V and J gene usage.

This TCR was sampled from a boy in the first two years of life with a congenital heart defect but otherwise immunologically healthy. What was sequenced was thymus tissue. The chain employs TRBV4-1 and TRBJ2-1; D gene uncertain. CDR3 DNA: TGCGCCAGCAGCCAGGGCCACAATGAGCAGTTCTTC. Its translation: CASSQGHNEQFF.